This T cell receptor (beta chain) was found in a study of control samples from healthy donors and cancer patients. The data were produced by immunoSEQ multiplex PCR, yet TCRdb's version contains in-frame clones alone and is incomplete. The table has about 120,000 clones, 80% to 90% seen once. Losses at the gene ends were 6 bases for V and 2 bases for J; bases not matched to a gene: 4. This CDR3 is built from 15 residues. Germline loops: CDR1 WNHNN, CDR2 SYGVQD (reference sequence). The sample comprised blood. V gene TRBV10-1 combines with J gene TRBJ2-6, with 7 nucleotides matching TRBD2. This TCR derives from a man aged 25-45 years in good health. The DNA for the CDR3 is TGCGCCAGCAGCCCTGGGGGGGCTGGGGCCAACGTCCTGACTTTC. This sequence encodes CASSPGGAGANVLTF.